The 10 T cell receptor beta chains in this list originate from one sample, sequenced in a study of blood T cell repertoires in COVID-19. Sequencing used immunoSEQ multiplex PCR; TCRdb keeps in-frame clones, though not all of them. Found here are some 700,000 clones, 85% to 90% of them singletons; the top ten hold over 0.2%. The sequencing sample was made of peripheral blood. The receptors were sampled from a woman aged 18-29 years with acute or convalescent COVID-19.

The chain employs TRBV19 and TRBJ1-4, with D perhaps matching TRBD1 (6 bases). This CDR3 has 16 amino acids. Between the trimmed V and J ends, which lost 3 bases and 7 bases, there was a span of 18 bases. Germline V lookup: CDR1 LNHDA, CDR2 SQIVND (reference sequence). CDR3 DNA: TGTGCCAGTAGTATCGACAGGACCTATCAACCTGAAAAACTGTTTTTT. Amino acids: CASSIDRTYQPEKLFF.

The chain joins TRBV24-1 to TRBJ2-7, with TRBD2 as a possible D gene (5 bases). Trimming removed 9 bases from V and 0 bases from J, with 11 bases in between. The CDR3 consists of 13 residues. Germline V gives CDR1 KGHDR, CDR2 SFDVKD. CDR3 DNA: TGTGCCACCGGACTTAGGAGCTCCTACGAGCAGTACTTC. This gives the protein CATGLRSSYEQYF.

The CDR3 nucleotides read TGTGCCAGCTCACCACGAGTGAGGGCGCTTGACACTGAAGCTTTCTTT. It encodes CASSPRVRALDTEAFF. V and J are TRBV18 and TRBJ1-1, with D unresolved. Trimming removed 1 base at V and 3 bases at J, with 15 bases between. This CDR3 has 16 amino acids. Germline loops: CDR1 KGHSH, CDR2 LQKENI.

The CDR3 DNA is TGCAGTGCTAGTGATACGGGGGGGCTCTATGGCTACACCTTC. Its translation is CSASDTGGLYGYTF. This sequence joins TRBV20-1 and TRBJ1-2; TRBD1 might be the D (6 bases). Trimming took 3 bases from V and 4 from J, leaving 15 bases between them. Per the germline V gene, CDR1 is DFQATT and CDR2 is SNEGSKA (reference sequence). The CDR3 covers 14 residues.

The CDR3 DNA sequence: TGTGCCAGCACGGGACACCTAACAGATACGCAGTATTTT. This sequence encodes CASTGHLTDTQYF. The gene calls are TRBV6-5 and TRBJ2-3; a weak D match, TRBD1 (6 bases). V lost 7 bases and J 3 bases, leaving 11 bases between the germline ends. CDR1 and CDR2 from the germline V gene are MNHEY and SVGAGI. The CDR3 is 13 amino acids.

The V call is TRBV9, the J call TRBJ1-2, with D tentatively TRBD1 (6 bases). V was clipped by 0 bases and J by 3 bases, with 18 bases between them. In germline, CDR1 is SGDLS, CDR2 YYNGEE. The CDR3 contains 17 residues. The CDR3 DNA sequence: TGTGCCAGCAGCGTAGCTATTGGAACAGGGCTAGACTATGGCTACACCTTC. Translating it yields CASSVAIGTGLDYGYTF.

This chain links TRBV9 with TRBJ1-1; D not certain. This CDR3 is 15 amino acids long. The ends were cut back, 3 bases at V and 2 bases at J, with 14 bases in the middle. The germline gives CDR1 SGDLS, CDR2 YYNGEE. This chain's CDR3 is CASSAARGANTEAFF. In nucleotides, the CDR3 is TGTGCCAGCAGCGCCGCCCGGGGAGCAAACACTGAAGCTTTCTTT. The full variable domain, with the rest looked up from reference TRBV9 and TRBJ1-1, is DSGVTQTPKHLITATGQRVTLRCSPRSGDLSVYWYQQSLDQGLQFLIQYYNGEERAKGNILERFSAQQFPDLHSELNLSSLELGDSALYFCASSAARGANTEAFFGQGTRLTVV.

Only a few counts were recorded for this clone. The chain joins TRBV12-5 to TRBJ1-1; D might be TRBD1 (6 bases). The length of the CDR3 is 14 residues. Trimming shortened V by 3 bases and J by 3 bases, and 11 bases separated the two germline ends. Germline CDR1 reads LGHNT; CDR2 reads FRNRAP. The CDR3 sequence: CASGFGGADTEAFF. The CDR3 DNA follows: TGTGCTAGTGGTTTTGGGGGCGCGGACACTGAAGCTTTCTTT.

The rearrangement links TRBV7-2 to TRBJ2-7; 9 bases match TRBD1. The CDR3 has 14 residues. V shed 5 bases, J shed 5 bases, and the junction held 7 bases outside the gene matches. The germline gives CDR1 SGHTA, CDR2 FQGNSA. CDR3 sequence (DNA): TGTGCCAGCAGCCTACAGGGGGCGCGGGACGAGCAGTACTTC. Translated: CASSLQGARDEQYF.

The gene calls are TRBV7-6 and TRBJ1-1; the D gene is possibly TRBD1 (6 bases). The CDR3 loop spans 14 amino acids. Germline-derived CDR1 and CDR2 are SGHVS and FNYEAQ. V lost 1 base and J lost 4, with 10 bases in between. The CDR3 region is CASSLGGQGTEAFF. The CDR3 coding sequence is TGTGCCAGCAGCTTAGGGGGGCAGGGCACTGAAGCTTTCTTT.